The entry that follows covers one TCR beta chain sequence. Its antigen is still unknown. Per germline, CDR1 LNHDA and CDR2 SQIVND (reference sequence). The trim removed 4 bases at V and 3 bases at J, leaving 8 bases unmatched. This CDR3 spans 15 amino acids. This entry comes from a study of shared clonotypes between healthy human individuals. Assay used: immunoSEQ multiplex PCR; TCRdb lists only in-frame clones, some missing. This sample yields approximately 2,000,000 clones, of which around 95% are seen a single time; about 1.6% belongs to the top ten. Whole-study findings and limits: Sampling involved blood alone; tissue repertoires likely differ.

CD45RO-negative, CCR7-positively selected cells formed the naive CD8 fraction, excluding terminally differentiated effector memory CD45RA+ cells. The sample was naive CD8+ T cells from PBMCs. This TCR came from a man between 18 and 29 years old in good health. Some clones in this sample may be carry-over from other donors' samples. The V call is TRBV19, the J call TRBJ2-7; 8 nucleotides line up with TRBD1. The CDR3 DNA reads TGTGCCAGTAGTACACGACAGGGGTACGTCTACGAGCAGTACTTC. It codes for CASSTRQGYVYEQYF.